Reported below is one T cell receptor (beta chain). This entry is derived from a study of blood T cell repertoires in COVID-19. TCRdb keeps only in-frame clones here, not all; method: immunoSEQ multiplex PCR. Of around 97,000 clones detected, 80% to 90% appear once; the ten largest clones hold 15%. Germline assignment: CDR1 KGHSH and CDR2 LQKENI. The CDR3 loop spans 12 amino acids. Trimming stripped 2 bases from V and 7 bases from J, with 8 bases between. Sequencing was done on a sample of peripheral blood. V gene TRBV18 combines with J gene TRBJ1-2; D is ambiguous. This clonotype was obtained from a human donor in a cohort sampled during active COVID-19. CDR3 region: CASSPEGGGYTF. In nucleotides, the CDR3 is TGTGCCAGCTCACCAGAGGGTGGTGGCTACACCTTC.